This TCR beta chain was identified during a study of blood T cell repertoires in COVID-19. About the study: The United States, Italy and Spain supplied acute and convalescent COVID-19 samples. Nucleic acid was either cDNA or gDNA, and it came from T cells, B-cell-depleted T cells, or PBMCs.

The protocol was immunoSEQ multiplex PCR, while the TCRdb copy is restricted to in-frame clones and leaves out a portion. The table has 200,000 or so clones, approximately 85% seen once. Germline V gene sequence: CDR1 LNHDA, CDR2 SQIVND (reference sequence). The V and J ends lost 9 bases and 2 bases, in that order; junction bases with no gene match: 6. This CDR3 has 16 amino acids. The genes are TRBV19 and TRBJ2-5; 16 positions match TRBD2. The receptor comes from a human donor with active or convalescent COVID-19. The donor label of this sample is uncertain. What was sequenced was peripheral blood. CDR3 nucleotide sequence: TGTGCCAGCTCCTCGGGACTAGCGGGAGGGCAAGAGACCCAGTACTTC. Translation gives CASSSGLAGGQETQYF.